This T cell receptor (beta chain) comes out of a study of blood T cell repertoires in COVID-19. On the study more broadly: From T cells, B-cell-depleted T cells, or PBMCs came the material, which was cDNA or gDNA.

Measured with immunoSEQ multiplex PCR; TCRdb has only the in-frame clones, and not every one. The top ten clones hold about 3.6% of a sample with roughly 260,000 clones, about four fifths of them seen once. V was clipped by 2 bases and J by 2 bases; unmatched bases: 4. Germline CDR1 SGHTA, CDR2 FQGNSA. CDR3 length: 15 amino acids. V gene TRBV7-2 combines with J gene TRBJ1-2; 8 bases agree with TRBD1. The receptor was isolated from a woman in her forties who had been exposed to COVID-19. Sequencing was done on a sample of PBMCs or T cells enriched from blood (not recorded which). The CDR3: CASSLSRGLNYGYTF. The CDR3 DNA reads TGTGCCAGCAGCTTAAGCAGGGGGCTAAACTATGGCTACACCTTC.